Shown below are 29 T cell receptor beta chains from a single sample sequenced in a study of T cells in Graves' hyperthyroidism and ophthalmopathy. What was amplified from RNA transcripts were TCR beta CDR3 regions. When the TCR CDR3 underwent first-round RT-PCR, the HTBI primer set was used. TCRdb re-analysed the multiplex PCR reads in MiXCR, keeping a single row per CDR3 protein. The table has about 350,000 distinct CDR3 sequences, about a sixth seen once. The sample taken for sequencing was blood. Every receptor here comes from a woman in her twenties or thirties with Graves' hyperthyroidism that later progressed to Graves' ophthalmopathy.

About this clonotype itself: This sequence may be a read error, since a much larger clone differs from it by one base. This chain connects TRBV3-1 to TRBJ1-1; tentatively, D is TRBD1 (5 bases). Trimming took off 6 bases at V and 6 bases at J, with 17 bases between the two ends. Germline lookup yields CDR1 LGHDT and CDR2 YNNKEL (reference sequence). This CDR3 has 14 amino acids. CDR3 DNA: TGTGCCAGCAGTGGGGGGTCTACGCTCCCTGAAGCTTTCTTT. Residues: CASSGGSTLPEAFF.

This clonotype came up a few times. The chain combines TRBV7-2 with TRBJ2-7; D may match TRBD1 or TRBD2 (5 bases each). The germline CDR1 and CDR2 sequences are SGHTA and FQGNSA. Trimming removed 0 bases from V and 7 bases from J, with 16 bases in between. The CDR3 has 15 residues. The CDR3: CASSLAGAFAGEQYF. DNA of the CDR3: TGTGCCAGCAGCTTAGCCGGGGCATTTGCAGGAGAGCAGTACTTC.

The gene calls are TRBV19 and TRBJ1-2, with 7 bases lining up with TRBD1. CDR1 and CDR2 from the germline V gene are LNHDA and SQIVND (reference sequence). This CDR3 has 14 amino acids. J gave up 2 bases and V 3 bases, and 3 bases lay outside the gene matches. The DNA for the CDR3 is TGTGCCAGTAGTATTCAGGACAGGAACTATGGCTACACCTTC. This gives the protein CASSIQDRNYGYTF.

This clonotype occurred a few times. The chain recombines TRBV7-6 with TRBJ1-3; 7 bases are shared with TRBD1. Germline V gene sequence: CDR1 SGHVS, CDR2 FNYEAQ. Trimming removed 1 base from V and 0 bases from J; junction bases left unmatched: 9. The CDR3 is 18 amino acids. The CDR3 DNA is TGTGCCAGCAGCTTAGTTGTGGGACAGACGAGCTCTGGAAACACCATATATTTT. It yields the protein CASSLVVGQTSSGNTIYF.

The V and J genes are TRBV30 and TRBJ1-1; TRBD1 matches 8 bases. Trimming removed 5 bases from V and 7 bases from J; junction bases left unmatched: 3. Germline-derived CDR1 and CDR2 are GTSNPN and SVGIG (reference sequence). This CDR3 is 11 amino acids long. This CDR3 reads CAWGDRLEAFF. CDR3 bases: TGTGCCTGGGGGGACAGGCTTGAAGCTTTCTTT.

In this sample, this clonotype turned up many times. The chain joins TRBV6-1 to TRBJ2-7; maybe TRBD2 (5 bases). Looked up from germline, CDR1 is MNHNS and CDR2 is SASEGT. The CDR3 has 15 amino acids. Trimming left V 1 base short and J 3 bases short, with 13 bases between. The CDR3 DNA reads TGTGCCAGCAGTGAAGAGGGAGCTTTATACTACGAGCAGTACTTC. This codes for CASSEEGALYYEQYF.

This clonotype showed up just a few times. V gene TRBV20-1 combines with J gene TRBJ2-4; 8 bases align to TRBD1. Germline V gives CDR1 DFQATT, CDR2 SNEGSKA (reference sequence). Losses at the gene ends were 3 bases for V and 5 bases for J; bases not matched to a gene: 12. CDR3 length: 16 residues. The CDR3 DNA reads as TGCAGTGCTAGCGTTCGGTGGGGACAGGTGGAAAACATTCAGTACTTC. This codes for CSASVRWGQVENIQYF.

This clonotype has more than one count but fewer than ten. The chain recombines TRBV4-1 with TRBJ2-6; 8 bases are shared with TRBD1. V dropped 3 bases and J dropped 4; count of bases not matched to a gene: 11. The CDR3 length is 18 residues. The germline V gene encodes CDR1 MGHRA and CDR2 YSYEKL. CDR3 nucleotide sequence: TGCGCCAGCAGCCAGCCGACAGGGGCTTTTTCCGGGGCCAACGTCCTGACTTTC. This codes for CASSQPTGAFSGANVLTF.

This clonotype was recorded a few times. The chain links TRBV27 to TRBJ1-5; no clear D. V dropped 4 bases and J dropped 5 bases, with 9 bases sitting between them. Germline assignment: CDR1 MNHEY and CDR2 SMNVEV (reference sequence). The CDR3 length is 13 residues. In nucleotides, the CDR3 is TGTGCCAGCAGTTCCCAACACTATCAGCCCCAGCATTTT. This gives the protein CASSSQHYQPQHF.

This clonotype was seen a handful of times. This chain connects TRBV10-3 to TRBJ1-3, with D unclear. V dropped 2 bases and J dropped 0 bases, with 8 bases sitting between them. CDR1 and CDR2 from the germline V gene are ENHRY and SYGVKD. The CDR3 totals 15 residues. CDR3 bases: TGTGCCATCAGTGAGACAAAAGGCTCTGGAAACACCATATATTTT. This gives the protein CAISETKGSGNTIYF.

This clonotype was observed a few times. The J gene is TRBJ1-4, the V gene TRBV20-1; 8 bases fit TRBD1. This CDR3 has 15 amino acids. V was pared by 3 bases and J by 6 bases, with 9 bases of the junction left unmatched. Germline loops: CDR1 DFQATT, CDR2 SNEGSKA (reference sequence). The CDR3 DNA sequence: TGCAGTGCTAGGCAGACAGGGGAAGGCGATGAAAAACTGTTTTTT. Translated, it gives CSARQTGEGDEKLFF.

This clonotype was observed at least ten times. The CDR3 nucleotides read TGTGCCAGCAAGGCGTCAGCTAACTATGGCTACACCTTC. It codes for CASKASANYGYTF. This chain joins TRBV2 and TRBJ1-2, with D unclear. The CDR3 is made up of 13 amino acids. V shed 7 bases and J shed 0 bases, with 9 bases lying between them. Germline V gene lookup returns CDR1 SNHLY and CDR2 FYNNEI. Combining the CDR3 with reference TRBV2 and TRBJ1-2 gives the whole variable domain EPEVTQTPSHQVTQMGQEVILRCVPISNHLYFYWYRQILGQKVEFLVSFYNNEISEKSEIFDDQFSVERPDGSNFTLKIRSTKLEDSAMYFCASKASANYGYTFGSGTRLTVV.

This clonotype was found many times. V usage is TRBV29-1 and J usage is TRBJ2-1, with 9 bases aligning to TRBD1. The trim removed 6 bases at V and 7 bases at J, leaving 7 bases unmatched. Germline CDR1 and CDR2: SQVTM and ANQGSEA. This CDR3 is 13 amino acids long. The CDR3 coding sequence is TGCAGCGTAGACCACGGGACAGGGAATGAGCAGTTCTTC. As protein: CSVDHGTGNEQFF.

Many counts were recorded for this clonotype. The chain is built from TRBV24-1 and TRBJ2-1, with 8 bases identical to TRBD2. The CDR3 covers 16 residues. Looked up from germline, CDR1 is KGHDR and CDR2 is SFDVKD. The V gene end was trimmed by 4 bases and the J gene end by 4 bases; junction bases not matched to a gene: 8. The CDR3 is CATSDGLARAYNEQFF. CDR3 in DNA: TGTGCCACCAGTGACGGACTAGCTAGGGCTTACAATGAGCAGTTCTTC.

A few counts support this clonotype. The J gene is TRBJ1-1, the V gene TRBV29-1; 7 nucleotides align to TRBD1. In germline, CDR1 is SQVTM, CDR2 ANQGSEA. The CDR3 is 14 amino acids. J gave up 4 bases and V 6 bases, and 11 bases lay outside the gene matches. CDR3 in DNA: TGCAGCGTCGAACTCTTACAGGGGACCACTGAAGCTTTCTTT. Encoded protein: CSVELLQGTTEAFF.

This clonotype appeared many times. The chain links TRBV7-2 to TRBJ2-3; unclear D gene. With 5 bases removed from V and 6 bases from J, the gap between germline ends came to 18 bases. This CDR3 has 15 amino acids. Germline CDR1 is SGHTA and CDR2 is FQGNSA. The CDR3 DNA reads as TGTGCCAGCAGCAGCAGGACCACTTTGGGGGATACGCAGTATTTT. Protein product: CASSSRTTLGDTQYF.

This clonotype was counted ten times or more. This chain links TRBV20-1 with TRBJ1-1; no clear D gene. Germline values: CDR1 DFQATT, CDR2 SNEGSKA (reference sequence). The V gene lost 6 bases and the J gene lost 0 bases, with 17 bases spanning the gap. This CDR3 comprises 15 residues. The CDR3, as DNA: TGCAGTGCCACCACCCAATCAGCCATGAACACTGAAGCTTTCTTT. It yields the protein CSATTQSAMNTEAFF.

This clonotype was detected ten times or more. The genes are TRBV3-1 and TRBJ2-2; 7 nucleotides match TRBD2. The CDR3 runs to 17 residues. Germline V gene lookup returns CDR1 LGHDT and CDR2 YNNKEL (reference sequence). The trim removed 4 bases at V and 6 bases at J, leaving 14 bases unmatched. The CDR3 protein is CASSLFGGMTGAGELFF. The CDR3 DNA is TGTGCCAGCAGCCTCTTCGGGGGGATGACTGGGGCCGGGGAGCTGTTTTTT.

This chain uses TRBV2 with TRBJ1-2; the D gene is possibly TRBD1 (5 bases). CDR3 length: 17 amino acids. Per germline, CDR1 SNHLY and CDR2 FYNNEI. V lost 8 bases and J lost 0, with 22 bases in between. This CDR3 is CASPRGDPGASNYGYTF. The CDR3 bases are TGTGCCAGCCCTCGGGGGGATCCCGGGGCGTCTAACTATGGCTACACCTTC.

This clonotype was seen many times. CDR3 amino acids: CASSLGGRRTNTGELFF. CDR3 sequence (DNA): TGTGCCAGCAGCTTAGGGGGGAGACGGACCAACACCGGGGAGCTGTTTTTT. The V call is TRBV7-9, the J call TRBJ2-2; D may be TRBD1 or TRBD2 (5 bases each). CDR1 is SEHNR, CDR2 FQNEAQ, per germline (reference sequence). There are 17 residues in the CDR3. The V and J ends lost 1 base and 2 bases respectively, with 14 bases between them.

Many counts were recorded for this clonotype. The rearrangement links TRBV27 to TRBJ1-1, with D unresolved. The CDR3 consists of 12 residues. Trimming pared 6 bases from V and 9 bases from J, leaving 14 bases between. The germline CDR1 and CDR2 sequences are MNHEY and SMNVEV (reference sequence). The CDR3 region has the DNA TGTGCCAGCAGGGAGGTAGGCGGTAAAGCTTTCTTT. Its protein product is CASREVGGKAFF.

Concerning this clonotype itself: A junction boundary mismatches the germline segment, possibly from a read error. The chain uses TRBV12-3 or TRBV12-4 and TRBJ2-4; the D gene is possibly TRBD1 (5 bases). The CDR3 is made up of 14 amino acids. The CDR3 region is CASSSRDTKNVQYF. In nucleotides, the CDR3 is TGTGCCAGCAGTTCCAGGGATACCAAAAACGTTCAGTACTTC.

This clonotype was seen more than once but under ten times. The V call is TRBV20-1, the J call TRBJ1-3; 10 bases agree with TRBD1. This CDR3 comprises 15 residues. After removal of 0 bases from V and 2 bases from J, the junction contained 1 base not matched to a gene. Germline CDR1 reads DFQATT; CDR2 reads SNEGSKA (reference sequence). The CDR3 loop is CSARETGGAGNTIYF. The CDR3 region has the DNA TGCAGTGCTAGAGAGACAGGGGGCGCTGGAAACACCATATATTTT.

Notes on this clonotype: A read error is possible here, since a much larger clone lies one base away. This chain joins TRBV12-3 or TRBV12-4 and TRBJ2-7, with a tentative D call TRBD1 (5 bases). V gave up 5 bases and J gave up 4 bases, with 15 bases separating them. The CDR3 runs 14 residues. Written as DNA, the CDR3 is TGTGCCAGCAGTAAGGCAGGGAACGGATACGAGCAGTACTTC. Residues: CASSKAGNGYEQYF.

The V and J genes are TRBV13 and TRBJ1-2; TRBD1 matches 7 bases. In germline, CDR1 is PRHDT, CDR2 FYEKMQ (reference sequence). The CDR3 runs to 16 residues. V trimming: 1 base; J trimming: 3 bases; junction bases outside the gene matches: 8. This CDR3 reads CASSLEKEGAHYGYTF. The DNA for the CDR3 is TGTGCCAGCAGCTTAGAAAAGGAGGGGGCCCACTATGGCTACACCTTC.

The chain links TRBV29-1 to TRBJ1-3, with D possibly TRBD1 on 5 matching bases. Trimming pared 6 bases from V and 0 bases from J, leaving 12 bases between. The CDR3 runs 14 residues. CDR1 is SQVTM and CDR2 is ANQGSEA in the germline V gene. The CDR3 nucleotides are TGCAGCGTAGCCGACAGAGTCTCTGGAAACACCATATATTTT. Its translation is CSVADRVSGNTIYF.

This clonotype was observed many times. The chain recombines TRBV18 with TRBJ1-1, with TRBD1 as a possible D gene (6 bases). There are 13 residues in the CDR3. The ends were cut back, 6 bases at V and 2 bases at J, with 10 bases in the middle. The germline gives CDR1 KGHSH, CDR2 LQKENI. The CDR3 loop reads CASSRTDNTEAFF. CDR3 coding DNA: TGTGCCAGCTCTCGGACAGATAACACTGAAGCTTTCTTT.

This sequence joins TRBV3-1 and TRBJ1-2; D might be TRBD1 (6 bases). This CDR3 is 15 amino acids long. Germline V gene data show CDR1 as LGHDT and CDR2 as YNNKEL (reference sequence). V gave up 0 bases and J gave up 4 bases, with 12 bases separating them. For the CDR3, the DNA is TGTGCCAGCAGCCAAGATTACAGGGCTTCCTATGGCTACACCTTC. Protein product: CASSQDYRASYGYTF. Variable domain in full (rest from reference TRBV3-1 and TRBJ1-2): DTAVSQTPKYLVTQMGNDKSIKCEQNLGHDTMYWYKQDSKKFLKIMFSYNNKELIINETVPNRFSPKSPDKAHLNLHINSLELGDSAVYFCASSQDYRASYGYTFGSGTRLTVV.

The chain joins TRBV12-3 or TRBV12-4 to TRBJ2-1, with D perhaps being TRBD1 or TRBD2 (7 bases each). The CDR3 totals 12 residues. V lost 11 bases, J lost 5 bases, and 13 bases lay in between. CDR3 in amino acids: CAAAGGDNEQFF. In DNA form, the CDR3 reads TGTGCCGCCGCAGGGGGGGACAATGAGCAGTTCTTC.